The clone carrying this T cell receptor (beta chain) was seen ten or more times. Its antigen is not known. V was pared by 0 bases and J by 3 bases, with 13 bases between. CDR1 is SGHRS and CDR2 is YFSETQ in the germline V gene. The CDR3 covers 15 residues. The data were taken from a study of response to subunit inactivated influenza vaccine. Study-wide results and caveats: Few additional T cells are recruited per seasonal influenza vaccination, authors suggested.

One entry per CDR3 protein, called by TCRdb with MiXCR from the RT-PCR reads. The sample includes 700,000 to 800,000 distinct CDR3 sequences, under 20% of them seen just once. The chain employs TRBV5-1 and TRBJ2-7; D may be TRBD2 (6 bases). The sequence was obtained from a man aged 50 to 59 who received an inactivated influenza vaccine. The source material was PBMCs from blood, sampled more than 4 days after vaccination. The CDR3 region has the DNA TGCGCCAGCAGCTTGGAAGGGACGGGACTCTACGAGCAGTACTTC. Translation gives CASSLEGTGLYEQYF.